One and the same sample provided the 12 T cell receptor beta chains below, sequenced in a study of cytomegalovirus exposure and HLA in healthy donors. Both 60 Vbeta primers and 13 Jbeta primers went into the PCR. The assay was immunoSEQ multiplex PCR, and TCRdb's table has in-frame clones only and misses some. The data contain 70,000 to 90,000 clones, roughly two thirds of them singletons. The sequenced material came from PBMCs. The origin of the receptors is a man aged 60 to 69 in good health and CMV-seropositive.

This clone was found once. The gene calls are TRBV15 and TRBJ2-2; TRBD2 agrees at 14 bases. V was clipped by 0 bases and J by 3 bases; unmatched bases: 12. Per the germline V gene, CDR1 is LNHNV and CDR2 is YYDKDF (reference sequence). The CDR3 is 21 residues long. The CDR3 DNA reads as TGTGCCACCAGCAGAGAAGGGACTAGCGGGAGCAACCAAGGGGACACCGGGGAGCTGTTTTTT. Translation gives CATSREGTSGSNQGDTGELFF.

The chain uses TRBV7-2 and TRBJ2-3, with 14 bases lining up with TRBD2. After removal of 2 bases from V and 10 bases from J, the junction contained 5 bases not matched to a gene. This CDR3 contains 15 residues. Looked up from germline, CDR1 is SGHTA and CDR2 is FQGNSA. The CDR3 loop reads CASSLTRLAGGPQYF. The CDR3 DNA sequence: TGTGCCAGCAGCTTAACCCGACTAGCGGGAGGGCCGCAGTATTTT.

The rearrangement links TRBV9 to TRBJ1-5; 9 positions agree with TRBD1. The CDR3 is made up of 15 amino acids. Germline V CDR1 and CDR2: SGDLS, YYNGEE. V was pared by 4 bases and J by 6 bases, with 8 bases of the junction left unmatched. Written as DNA, the CDR3 is TGTGCCAGCAGCCCTACCGGGACAGGGCTTCAGCCCCAGCATTTT. Its translation: CASSPTGTGLQPQHF.

The V gene is TRBV18, the J gene TRBJ2-7, with 13 nucleotides matching TRBD2. In germline, CDR1 is KGHSH, CDR2 LQKENI. The CDR3 covers 14 residues. The trim removed 6 bases at V and 5 bases at J, leaving 4 bases unmatched. CDR3 nucleotide sequence: TGTGCCAGCTCCCATGGACTAGCGGGAGACGAGCAGTACTTC. This codes for CASSHGLAGDEQYF.

In its sample, this clone was seen a few times. V gene TRBV29-1 combines with J gene TRBJ2-7; D is perhaps TRBD1 (5 bases). V lost 6 bases to trimming and J lost 2 bases, with 8 bases between them. The CDR3 spans 11 residues. Germline CDR1 and CDR2: SQVTM and ANQGSEA. In DNA form, the CDR3 reads TGCAGCGTGAAACAGGCCTACGAGCAGTACTTC. Translation gives CSVKQAYEQYF.

The V gene is TRBV7-9, the J gene TRBJ2-5; possibly TRBD2 for D (6 bases). The germline V gene has CDR1 SEHNR and CDR2 FQNEAQ (reference sequence). The CDR3 has 16 residues. Between the trimmed V and J ends, which lost 1 base and 1 base, there was a span of 13 bases. DNA for the CDR3: TGTGCCAGCAGCTTAGAAGGCGGCGGGGCCCAAGAGACCCAGTACTTC. It codes for CASSLEGGGAQETQYF.

This chain connects TRBV16 to TRBJ2-6; 7 bases match TRBD2. With 7 bases clipped from V and 0 bases from J, the junction kept 9 bases outside the gene matches. This CDR3 contains 17 residues. Per the germline V gene, CDR1 is KGHSY and CDR2 is FQNENV. CDR3 coding DNA: TGTGCCAGCACGCGGGAGCTTGGAAGCTCTGGGGCCAACGTCCTGACTTTC. It is translated as CASTRELGSSGANVLTF.

This chain links TRBV28 with TRBJ1-4, with D unclear. The V gene's germline CDR1 is MDHEN and CDR2 SYDVKM. V lost 7 bases and J lost 3, with 12 bases in between. The CDR3 runs to 14 residues. The DNA of the CDR3 is TGTGCCAGCACCCCCTGGGGAGCTAATGAAAAACTGTTTTTT. Translation: CASTPWGANEKLFF.

A few counts support this clone. This chain links TRBV6-1 with TRBJ2-2, with TRBD1 identical over 7 bases. The CDR3 covers 15 residues. J was trimmed by 5 bases and V by 5 bases; bases with no gene match: 8. Per germline, CDR1 MNHNS and CDR2 SASEGT. The CDR3 coding sequence is TGTGCCAGCAGTTGGACAGGACGAGCAACCGGGGAGCTGTTTTTT. Residues: CASSWTGRATGELFF.

The rearrangement links TRBV15 to TRBJ2-1; 12 bases are shared with TRBD2. In germline, CDR1 is LNHNV, CDR2 YYDKDF (reference sequence). V lost 5 bases to trimming and J lost 5 bases; unmatched junction nucleotides: 7. The CDR3 runs to 16 residues. The CDR3 region has the DNA TGTGCCACCAGCGGACCGACTAGCGGGAGCAACAATGAGCAGTTCTTC. Amino acid sequence: CATSGPTSGSNNEQFF. Complete variable domain (other parts from reference TRBV15 and TRBJ2-1): DAMVIQNPRYQVTQFGKPVTLSCSQTLNHNVMYWYQQKSSQAPKLLFHYYDKDFNNEADTPDNFQSRRPNTSFCFLDIRSPGLGDTAMYLCATSGPTSGSNNEQFFGPGTRLTVL.

This chain joins TRBV19 and TRBJ2-2, with TRBD1 as a possible D gene (8 bases). The CDR3 loop spans 18 amino acids. The V gene's germline CDR1 is LNHDA and CDR2 SQIVND (reference sequence). Trimming removed 4 bases at V and 5 bases at J, with 23 bases between. Written as DNA, the CDR3 is TGTGCCAGTAGTACAACAACGGGGGGACAGGCACGGACCGGGGAGCTGTTTTTT. Amino acid sequence: CASSTTTGGQARTGELFF.

The genes are TRBV27 and TRBJ2-5; 9 bases align to TRBD1. The DNA end lines up better with TRBJ2-7; the J call may be wrong. The germline gives CDR1 MNHEY, CDR2 SMNVEV (reference sequence). The CDR3 loop spans 14 amino acids. The DNA of the CDR3 is TGTGCCAGCAGTCCCCTGGACAGGGGCCACGAGCAGTACTTC. This translates into CASSPLDRGHEQYF.